This TCR beta chain was found in a study of human T cells and chemical hapten exposure. Original handling: Samples contained a median of about 96,000 TCRs, with a range of roughly 23,224 to 700,000. One entry per CDR3 protein, called by TCRdb with MiXCR from the RACE reads. The V and J calls and clone size come from TCRdb's table, not from the authors' own analysis. Of over 300,000 distinct CDR3 sequences listed, 5% to 6.5% are singletons. Per germline, CDR1 ENHRY and CDR2 SYGVKD. The CDR3 consists of 16 residues. V shed 6 bases and J 2 bases; nucleotides not matched to a gene: 5. In its sample, this clonotype was seen many times. Time point reported: pre-sensitization, week 0. Stated treatment: therapeutic diphenylcyclopropenone sensitization with weekly scalp DPC. In every case, blood was obtained before the patch test was applied.

This chain connects TRBV10-3 to TRBJ2-3; TRBD2 matches at 13 bases. The source material was whole blood, sampled in connection with sensitization to the hapten diphenylcyclopropenone (DPC). This clonotype was sampled from a woman aged 45-60 years with alopecia areata. Some clones in this sample may be carry-over from other donors' samples. CDR3 in DNA: TGTGCCATCAGCCCCGGACTAGCGGGAGTCACAGATACGCAGTATTTT. Translating it yields CAISPGLAGVTDTQYF.